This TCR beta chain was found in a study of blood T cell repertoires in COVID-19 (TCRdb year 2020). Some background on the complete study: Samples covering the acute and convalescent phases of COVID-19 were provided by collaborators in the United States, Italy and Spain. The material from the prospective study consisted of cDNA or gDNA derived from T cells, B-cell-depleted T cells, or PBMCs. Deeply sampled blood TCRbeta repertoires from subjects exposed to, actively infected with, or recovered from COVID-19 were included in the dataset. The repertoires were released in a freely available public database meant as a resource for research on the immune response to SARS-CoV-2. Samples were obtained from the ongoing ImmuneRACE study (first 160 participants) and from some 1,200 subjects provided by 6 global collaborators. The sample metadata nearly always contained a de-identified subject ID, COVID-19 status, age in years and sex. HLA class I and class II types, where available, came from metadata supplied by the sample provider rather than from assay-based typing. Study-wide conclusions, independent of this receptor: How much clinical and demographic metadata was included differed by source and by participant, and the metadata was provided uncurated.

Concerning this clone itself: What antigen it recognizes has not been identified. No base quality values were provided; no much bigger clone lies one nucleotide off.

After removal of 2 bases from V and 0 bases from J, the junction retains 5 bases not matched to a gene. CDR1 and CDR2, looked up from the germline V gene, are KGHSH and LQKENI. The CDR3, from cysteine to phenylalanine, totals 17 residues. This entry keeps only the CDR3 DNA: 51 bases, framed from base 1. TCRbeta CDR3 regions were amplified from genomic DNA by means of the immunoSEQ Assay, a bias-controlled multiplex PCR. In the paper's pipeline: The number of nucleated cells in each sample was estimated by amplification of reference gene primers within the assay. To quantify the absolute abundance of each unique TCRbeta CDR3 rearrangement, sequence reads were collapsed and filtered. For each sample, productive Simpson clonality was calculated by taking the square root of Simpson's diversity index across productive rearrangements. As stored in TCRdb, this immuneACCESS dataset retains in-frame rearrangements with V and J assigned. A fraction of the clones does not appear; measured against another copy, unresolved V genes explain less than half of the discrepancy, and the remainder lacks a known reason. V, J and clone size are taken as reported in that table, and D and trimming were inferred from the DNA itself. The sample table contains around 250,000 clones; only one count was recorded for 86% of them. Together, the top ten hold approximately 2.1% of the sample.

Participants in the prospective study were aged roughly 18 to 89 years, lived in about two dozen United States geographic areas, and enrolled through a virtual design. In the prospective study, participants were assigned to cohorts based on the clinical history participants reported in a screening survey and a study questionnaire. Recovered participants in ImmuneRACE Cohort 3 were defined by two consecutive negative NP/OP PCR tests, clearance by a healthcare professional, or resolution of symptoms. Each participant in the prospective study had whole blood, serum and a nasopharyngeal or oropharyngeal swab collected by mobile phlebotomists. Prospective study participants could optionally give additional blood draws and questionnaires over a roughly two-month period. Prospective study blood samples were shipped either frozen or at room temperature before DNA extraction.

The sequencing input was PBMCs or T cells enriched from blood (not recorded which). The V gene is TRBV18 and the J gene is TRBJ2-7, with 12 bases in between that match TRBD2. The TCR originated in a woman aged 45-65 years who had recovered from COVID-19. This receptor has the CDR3 CASSPTLAGGSSYEQYF. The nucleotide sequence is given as TGTGCCAGCTCACCAACCCTAGCGGGAGGGAGCTCCTACGAGCAGTACTTC.